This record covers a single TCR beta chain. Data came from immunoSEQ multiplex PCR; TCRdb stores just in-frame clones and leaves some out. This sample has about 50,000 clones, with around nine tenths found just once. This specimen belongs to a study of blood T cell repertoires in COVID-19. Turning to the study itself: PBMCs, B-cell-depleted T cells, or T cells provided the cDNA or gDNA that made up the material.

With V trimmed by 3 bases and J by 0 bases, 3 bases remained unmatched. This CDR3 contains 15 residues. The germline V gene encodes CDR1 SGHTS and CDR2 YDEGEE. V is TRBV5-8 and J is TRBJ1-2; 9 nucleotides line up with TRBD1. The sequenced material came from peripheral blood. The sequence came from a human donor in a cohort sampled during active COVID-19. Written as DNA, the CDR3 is TGTGCCAGCAGCTCACGACAGGGGGCTAACTATGGCTACACCTTC. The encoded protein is CASSSRQGANYGYTF.